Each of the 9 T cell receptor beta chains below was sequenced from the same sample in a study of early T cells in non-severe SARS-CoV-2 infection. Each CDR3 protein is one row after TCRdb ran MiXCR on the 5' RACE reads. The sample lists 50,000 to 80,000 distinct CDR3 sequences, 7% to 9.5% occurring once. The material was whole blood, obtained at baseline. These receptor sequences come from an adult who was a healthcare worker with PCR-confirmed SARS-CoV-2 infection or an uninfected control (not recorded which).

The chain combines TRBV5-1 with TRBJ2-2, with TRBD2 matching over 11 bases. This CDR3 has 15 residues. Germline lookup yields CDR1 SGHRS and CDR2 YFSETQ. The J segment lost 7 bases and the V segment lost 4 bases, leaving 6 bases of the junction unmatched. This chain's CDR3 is CASSIGLAGIGELFF. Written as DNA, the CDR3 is TGCGCCAGCAGCATAGGACTAGCGGGCATCGGGGAGCTGTTTTTT.

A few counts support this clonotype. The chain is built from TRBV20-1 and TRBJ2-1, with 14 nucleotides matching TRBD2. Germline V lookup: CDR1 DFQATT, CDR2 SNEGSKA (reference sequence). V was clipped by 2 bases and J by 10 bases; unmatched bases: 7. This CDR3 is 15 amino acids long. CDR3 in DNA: TGCAGTGCTAGAATCCCCGGGACTAGCGGGAGCGAGCAGTTCTTC. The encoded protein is CSARIPGTSGSEQFF.

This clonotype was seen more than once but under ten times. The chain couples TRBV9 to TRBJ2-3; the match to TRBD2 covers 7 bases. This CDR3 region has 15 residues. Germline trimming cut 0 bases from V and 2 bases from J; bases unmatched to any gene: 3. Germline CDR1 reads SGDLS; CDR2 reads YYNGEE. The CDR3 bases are TGTGCCAGCAGCGTAGGGGGGACTAACACAGATACGCAGTATTTT. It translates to CASSVGGTNTDTQYF.

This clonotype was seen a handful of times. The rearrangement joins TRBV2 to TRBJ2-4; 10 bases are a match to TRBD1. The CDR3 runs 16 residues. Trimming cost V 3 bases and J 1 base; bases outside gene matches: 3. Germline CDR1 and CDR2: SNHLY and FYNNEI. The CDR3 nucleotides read TGTGCCAGCAGTGAGAAGGACAGGGGGGCCAAAAACATTCAGTACTTC. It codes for CASSEKDRGAKNIQYF.

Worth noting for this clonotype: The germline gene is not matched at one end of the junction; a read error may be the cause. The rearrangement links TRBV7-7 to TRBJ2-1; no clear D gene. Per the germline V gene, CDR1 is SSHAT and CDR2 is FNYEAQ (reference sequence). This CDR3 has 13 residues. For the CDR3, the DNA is TGTGCTAGCAGCTCGCTGGGATACAATGAGCAGTTCTTC. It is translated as CASSSLGYNEQFF. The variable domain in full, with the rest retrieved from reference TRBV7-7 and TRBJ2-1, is GAGVSQSPRYKVTKRGQDVTLRCDPISSHATLYWYQQALGQGPEFLTYFNYEAQPDKSGLPSDRFSAERPEGSISTLTIQRTEQRDSAMYRCASSSLGYNEQFFGPGTRLTVL.

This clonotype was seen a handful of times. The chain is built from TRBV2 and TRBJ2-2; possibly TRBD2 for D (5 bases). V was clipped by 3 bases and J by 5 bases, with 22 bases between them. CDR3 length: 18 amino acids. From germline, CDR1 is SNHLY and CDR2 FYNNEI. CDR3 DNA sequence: TGTGCCAGCAGTGAGCGAGGGCGAAACGAACCGGGGACCGGGGAGCTGTTTTTT. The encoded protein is CASSERGRNEPGTGELFF. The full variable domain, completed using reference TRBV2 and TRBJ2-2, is EPEVTQTPSHQVTQMGQEVILRCVPISNHLYFYWYRQILGQKVEFLVSFYNNEISEKSEIFDDQFSVERPDGSNFTLKIRSTKLEDSAMYFCASSERGRNEPGTGELFFGEGSRLTVL.

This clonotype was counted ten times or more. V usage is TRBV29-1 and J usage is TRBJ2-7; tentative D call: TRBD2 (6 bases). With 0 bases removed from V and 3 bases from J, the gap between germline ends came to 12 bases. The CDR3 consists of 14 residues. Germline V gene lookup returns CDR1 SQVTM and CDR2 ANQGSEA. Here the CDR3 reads CSVEDPGRGYEQYF. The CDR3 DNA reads TGCAGCGTTGAAGATCCCGGGAGAGGCTACGAGCAGTACTTC.

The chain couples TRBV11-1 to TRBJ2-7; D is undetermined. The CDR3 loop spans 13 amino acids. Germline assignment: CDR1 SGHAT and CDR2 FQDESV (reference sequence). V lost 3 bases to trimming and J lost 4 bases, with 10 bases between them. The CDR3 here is CASSFNPDYEQYF. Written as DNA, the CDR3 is TGTGCCAGCAGCTTTAATCCGGATTACGAGCAGTACTTC.

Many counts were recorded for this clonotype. The CDR3 loop reads CASSLSLNQPQHF. CDR3 DNA sequence: TGTGCCAGCAGCTTATCCCTCAATCAGCCCCAGCATTTT. The chain joins TRBV11-1 to TRBJ1-5; D remains ambiguous. There are 13 residues in the CDR3. V was trimmed by 2 bases and J by 3 bases, leaving 5 bases between them. In germline, CDR1 is SGHAT, CDR2 FQDESV (reference sequence).